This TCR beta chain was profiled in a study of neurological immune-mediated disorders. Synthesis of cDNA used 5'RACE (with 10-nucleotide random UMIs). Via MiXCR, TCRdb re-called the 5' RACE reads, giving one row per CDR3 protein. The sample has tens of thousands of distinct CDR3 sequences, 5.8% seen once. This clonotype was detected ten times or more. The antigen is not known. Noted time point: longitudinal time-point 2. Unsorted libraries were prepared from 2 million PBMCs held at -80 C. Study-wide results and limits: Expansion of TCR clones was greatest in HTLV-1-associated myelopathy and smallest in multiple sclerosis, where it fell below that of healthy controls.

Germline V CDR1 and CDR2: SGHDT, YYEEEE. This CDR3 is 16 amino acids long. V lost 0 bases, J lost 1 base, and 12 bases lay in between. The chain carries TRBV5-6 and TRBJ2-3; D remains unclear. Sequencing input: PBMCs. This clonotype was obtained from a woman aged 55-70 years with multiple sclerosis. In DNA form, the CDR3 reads TGTGCCAGCAGCTTGGGAAGCAATCGGGGCACAGATACGCAGTATTTT. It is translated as CASSLGSNRGTDTQYF.